One sample yielded the 15 T cell receptor beta chains listed below, sequenced in a study of regulatory T cells in long-lasting Graves disease (dated by TCRdb to the early 2020s). Taken with the paper, the label for time point translates to: newly diagnosed GD, antithyroid drugs for less than 3 months. For both TCR sequencing and RNA sequencing, RNA was extracted from PBMCs using TRIzol. The method behind the library was multiplex PCR. TCRdb records Illumina HiSeq 4000 as the sequencer. TCR beta libraries were built with iRepertoire HTBI primers and Arm-PCR amplification of CDR3 regions. TCRdb reworked the public reads: Q25 trimming with fastp, MiXCR clone assembly, productive beta chains retained. Each entry merges the rows of one CDR3 protein and shows their most common DNA and genes. This sample holds 440,000 or so distinct CDR3 sequences; 15% to 20% were observed only once. The top ten hold around 11% of the sample.

The data were also submitted as part of a second study, on T cells in Graves' hyperthyroidism and ophthalmopathy.

Sequencing used peripheral blood mononuclear cells (PBMCs), obtained at new diagnosis, from a patient treated with antithyroid drugs. These receptors came from a woman in her twenties or thirties with Graves disease. Donor details come from another sample of the same person, matched by shared clones.

This clonotype was seen repeatedly, ten times or more. This sequence joins TRBV18 and TRBJ2-5; tentative D call: TRBD2 (6 bases). Germline assignment: CDR1 KGHSH and CDR2 LQKENI. This CDR3 contains 16 residues. Trimming took 3 bases from V and 5 from J, leaving 19 bases between them. The CDR3 DNA is TGTGCCAGCTCACCCCCGACTAGTATCGGTGTGGAGACCCAGTACTTC. As protein: CASSPPTSIGVETQYF.

Ten or more counts support this clonotype. The rearrangement joins TRBV11-2 to TRBJ2-7; D is unresolved. The CDR3 contains 13 residues. V was clipped by 2 bases and J by 5 bases, with 10 bases between them. CDR1 is SGHAT, CDR2 FQNNGV, per germline. CDR3 in amino acids: CASSLLLEDEQYF. The CDR3 coding sequence is TGTGCCAGCAGCTTACTCCTAGAGGACGAGCAGTACTTC.

This clonotype has ten or more counts. An end of the junction differs from the germline gene, which may be a read error. The rearrangement uses TRBV7-7 and TRBJ2-5; no reliable D call. CDR3 length equals 15 residues. Germline V gene data show CDR1 as SSHAT and CDR2 as FNYEAQ (reference sequence). As DNA, the CDR3 is TGTGCTAGCAGCTTGGTCCCATTGCCTCAAGAGACCCAGTACTTC. It encodes CASSLVPLPQETQYF.

As to this clonotype: The junction departs from germline at one end; a sequencing error may be responsible. V usage is TRBV7-2 and J usage is TRBJ2-7; no definite D call. CDR1 and CDR2 (germline): SGHTA, FQGNSA. This CDR3 spans 13 amino acids. The CDR3 sequence: CASSQTTAYEQYF. DNA for the CDR3: TGCGCCAGCAGCCAAACGACTGCCTACGAGCAGTACTTC.

This clonotype appeared many times. The rearrangement uses TRBV3-1 and TRBJ2-1; maybe TRBD2 (5 bases). Germline CDR1 and CDR2: LGHDT and YNNKEL (reference sequence). V lost 2 bases and J lost 7, with 21 bases in between. The CDR3 totals 17 residues. CDR3 region: CASSQTIRRLTLNEQFF. In DNA, the CDR3 is TGTGCCAGCAGCCAAACCATTCGTAGACTAACCCTAAATGAGCAGTTCTTC.

This clonotype was recorded many times. This chain links TRBV18 with TRBJ1-5, with D maybe TRBD1 (6 bases). The CDR3 loop spans 14 amino acids. Trimming cost V 6 bases and J 5 bases, with 14 bases left between them. Germline CDR1 is KGHSH and CDR2 is LQKENI. The CDR3 sequence: CASSHREVDQPQHF. The CDR3 nucleotides are TGTGCCAGCTCGCACAGGGAAGTCGATCAGCCCCAGCATTTT.

In its sample, this clonotype was seen many times. The chain has TRBV15 and TRBJ1-5; no clear D. The V gene lost 0 bases and the J gene lost 0 bases, with 15 bases spanning the gap. CDR3 length: 18 residues. Germline loops: CDR1 LNHNV, CDR2 YYDKDF (reference sequence). This CDR3 reads CATSRDLAGSYSNQPQHF. The CDR3 nucleotides are TGTGCCACCAGCAGAGATCTTGCGGGGAGCTATAGCAATCAGCCCCAGCATTTT.

This clonotype was counted at least ten times. The chain is built from TRBV28 and TRBJ1-4; D is uncertain. Deletions cut 6 bases from V and 8 bases from J, with 19 bases between. CDR3 length: 15 amino acids. Germline V gene lookup returns CDR1 MDHEN and CDR2 SYDVKM. CDR3 protein: CASSPPNLQREKLFF. The DNA of the CDR3 is TGTGCCAGCAGCCCTCCTAACCTCCAGAGGGAAAAACTGTTTTTT.

At least ten counts were recorded for this clonotype. The chain joins TRBV28 to TRBJ2-7, with D possibly called TRBD1 or TRBD2 (5 bases each). V lost 7 bases and J 3 bases, leaving 19 bases between the germline ends. Germline V CDR1 and CDR2: MDHEN, SYDVKM. The CDR3 is 15 residues long. CDR3 loop: CASTPYQGVFYEQYF. CDR3 nucleotides: TGTGCCAGCACCCCATATCAGGGAGTGTTCTACGAGCAGTACTTC.

This clonotype was seen many times. The gene calls are TRBV6-1 and TRBJ1-5; D call uncertain. This CDR3 is built from 15 residues. V was cut by 6 bases and J by 4 bases, with 16 bases left in between. Germline lookup yields CDR1 MNHNS and CDR2 SASEGT. This chain's CDR3 is CASSGLTAGNQPQHF. CDR3 coding DNA: TGTGCCAGCAGCGGTCTAACTGCGGGAAATCAGCCCCAGCATTTT.

This clonotype was found many times. CDR3 DNA: TGCAGCGGAGGACAGGGTCTTGGCTACACCTTC. Translated: CSGGQGLGYTF. V and J are TRBV29-1 and TRBJ1-2; 8 bases fit TRBD1. The CDR3 runs to 11 residues. Germline CDR1 and CDR2: SQVTM and ANQGSEA. Germline trimming cut 7 bases from V and 7 bases from J; bases unmatched to any gene: 5. The full variable domain, its missing parts supplied by reference TRBV29-1 and TRBJ1-2, is SAVISQKPSRDICQRGTSLTIQCQVDSQVTMMFWYRQQPGQSLTLIATANQGSEATYESGFVIDKFPISRPNLTFSTLTVSNMSPEDSSIYLCSGGQGLGYTFGSGTRLTVV.

This clonotype has just a few counts. The chain recombines TRBV5-1 with TRBJ1-1; maybe TRBD1 (5 bases). The germline CDR1 and CDR2 sequences are SGHRS and YFSETQ. The CDR3 covers 14 residues. V was shortened by 0 bases and J by 5 bases, with 11 bases between the two germline ends. The CDR3 here is CASSLEAGGTEAFF. For the CDR3, the DNA is TGCGCCAGCAGCTTGGAAGCTGGGGGTACTGAAGCTTTCTTT.

A few counts support this clonotype. The chain employs TRBV2 and TRBJ2-3, with 8 positions matching TRBD2. Germline-derived CDR1 and CDR2 are SNHLY and FYNNEI. The CDR3 sequence is 15 residues long. V shed 7 bases, J shed 2 bases, and the junction held 8 bases outside the gene matches. The CDR3 sequence is CASKPGLDYTDTQYF. The CDR3, as DNA: TGTGCCAGCAAGCCGGGACTAGACTACACAGATACGCAGTATTTT.

This clonotype was seen just once. The chain's CDR3 is CASQSPNTGGGTEAFF. CDR3 nucleotides: TGTGCCAGCCAGAGCCCTAATACAGGGGGGGGTACTGAAGCTTTCTTT. V usage is TRBV27 and J usage is TRBJ1-1, with 8 bases fitting TRBD1. The CDR3 sequence is 16 residues long. In germline, CDR1 is MNHEY, CDR2 SMNVEV (reference sequence). V lost 8 bases and J lost 5; bases outside the gene matches: 16.

In this sample, this clonotype turned up once. This rearrangement joins TRBV29-1 to TRBJ2-5; D unresolved. Looked up from germline, CDR1 is SQVTM and CDR2 is ANQGSEA. The CDR3 consists of 10 residues. Trimming took 5 bases from V and 5 from J, leaving 6 bases between them. The CDR3 DNA reads as TGCAGCGTTTCCATCGAGACCCAGTACTTC. The encoded protein is CSVSIETQYF. The variable domain in full, completed from reference TRBV29-1 and TRBJ2-5, reads SAVISQKPSRDICQRGTSLTIQCQVDSQVTMMFWYRQQPGQSLTLIATANQGSEATYESGFVIDKFPISRPNLTFSTLTVSNMSPEDSSIYLCSVSIETQYFGPGTRLLVL.